This T cell receptor beta chain was recorded in a study of cytomegalovirus exposure and HLA in healthy donors. In the PCR, 60 Vbeta and 13 Jbeta primers were used. This table comes from immunoSEQ multiplex PCR, and its TCRdb copy is limited to in-frame clones, with some not included. Counted here are 120,000 to 150,000 clones, around 78% occurring once; the ten biggest clones make up around 2.9%. The CDR3 runs 17 residues. With V trimmed by 1 base and J by 1 base, 5 bases remained unmatched. CDR1 SGHKS and CDR2 YYEKEE come from the germline V gene (reference sequence). J is TRBJ2-6 and V is TRBV5-5; TRBD2 matches at 7 bases. The sequenced sample consisted of PBMCs. This TCR came from a man aged 35-49 years in good health and CMV-seropositive. CDR3 in amino acids: CASSLLGGGSGANVLTF. DNA for the CDR3: TGTGCCAGCAGCTTGTTGGGGGGGGGATCTGGGGCCAACGTCCTGACTTTC.